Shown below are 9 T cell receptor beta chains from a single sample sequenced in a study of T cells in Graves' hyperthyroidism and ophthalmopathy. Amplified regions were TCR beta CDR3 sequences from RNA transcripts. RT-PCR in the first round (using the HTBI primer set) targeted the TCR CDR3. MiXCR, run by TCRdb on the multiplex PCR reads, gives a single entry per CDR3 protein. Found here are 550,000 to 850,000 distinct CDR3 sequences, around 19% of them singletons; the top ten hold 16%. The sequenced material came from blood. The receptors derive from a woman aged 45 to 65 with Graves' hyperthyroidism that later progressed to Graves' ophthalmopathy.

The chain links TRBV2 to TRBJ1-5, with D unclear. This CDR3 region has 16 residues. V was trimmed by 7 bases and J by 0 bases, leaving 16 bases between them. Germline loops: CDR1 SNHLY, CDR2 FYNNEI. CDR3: CASTPDRTTSNQPQHF. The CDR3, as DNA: TGTGCCAGCACCCCGGACCGGACTACTAGCAATCAGCCCCAGCATTTT.

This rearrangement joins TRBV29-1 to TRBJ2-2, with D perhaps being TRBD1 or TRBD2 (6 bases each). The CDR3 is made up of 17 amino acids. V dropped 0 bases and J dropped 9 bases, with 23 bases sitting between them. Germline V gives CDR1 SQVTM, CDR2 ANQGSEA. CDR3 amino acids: CSVEDYGGEGTHRELFF. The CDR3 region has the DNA TGCAGCGTTGAAGATTACGGCGGGGAAGGGACACACCGGGAGCTGTTTTTT.

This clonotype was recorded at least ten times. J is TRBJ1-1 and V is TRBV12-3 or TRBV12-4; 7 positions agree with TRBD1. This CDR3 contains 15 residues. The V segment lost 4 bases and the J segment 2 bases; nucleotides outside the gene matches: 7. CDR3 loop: CASSSRTGDNTEAFF. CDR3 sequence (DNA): TGTGCCAGCAGTTCCCGGACAGGAGACAACACTGAAGCTTTCTTT.

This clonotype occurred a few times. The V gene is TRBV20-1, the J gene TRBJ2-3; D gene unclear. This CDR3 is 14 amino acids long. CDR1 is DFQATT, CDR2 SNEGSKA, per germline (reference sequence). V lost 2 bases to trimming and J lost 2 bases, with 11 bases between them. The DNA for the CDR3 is TGCAGTGCTAGATTAGGCGGAAACACAGATACGCAGTATTTT. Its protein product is CSARLGGNTDTQYF.

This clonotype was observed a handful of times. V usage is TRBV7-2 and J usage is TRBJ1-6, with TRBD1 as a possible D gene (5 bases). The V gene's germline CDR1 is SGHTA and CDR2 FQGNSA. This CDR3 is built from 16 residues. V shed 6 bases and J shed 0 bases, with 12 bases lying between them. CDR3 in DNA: TGTGCCAGCAGAGATTCAGGGAACTCCTATAATTCACCCCTCCACTTT. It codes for CASRDSGNSYNSPLHF.

The CDR3 nucleotides read TGTGCCAGCAGGCAGTCAGGGTCCAATCAGCCCCAGCATTTT. Translating gives CASRQSGSNQPQHF. The chain is built from TRBV3-1 and TRBJ1-5; a weak D match, TRBD1 (5 bases). The V and J ends lost 6 bases and 3 bases respectively, with 12 bases between them. Germline V lookup: CDR1 LGHDT, CDR2 YNNKEL (reference sequence). This CDR3 has 14 amino acids.

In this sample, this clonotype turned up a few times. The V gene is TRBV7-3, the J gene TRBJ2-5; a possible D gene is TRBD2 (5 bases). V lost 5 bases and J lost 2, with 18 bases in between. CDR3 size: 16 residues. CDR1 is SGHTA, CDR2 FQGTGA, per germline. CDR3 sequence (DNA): TGTGCCAGCAGCCCCCTCGGACTCGGAGGACAAGAGACCCAGTACTTC. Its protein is CASSPLGLGGQETQYF. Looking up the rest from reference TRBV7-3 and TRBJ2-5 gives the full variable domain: GAGVSQTPSNKVTEKGKYVELRCDPISGHTALYWYRQSLGQGPEFLIYFQGTGAADDSGLPNDRFFAVRPEGSVSTLKIQRTERGDSAVYLCASSPLGLGGQETQYFGPGTRLLVL.

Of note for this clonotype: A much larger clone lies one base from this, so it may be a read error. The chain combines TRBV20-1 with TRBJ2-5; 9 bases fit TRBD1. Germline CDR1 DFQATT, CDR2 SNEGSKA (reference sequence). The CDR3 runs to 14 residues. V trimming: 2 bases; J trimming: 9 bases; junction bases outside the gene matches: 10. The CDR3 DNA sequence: TGCAGTGCTAGATACAGGGGGCGAACGGAGGCCCAGTACTTC. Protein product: CSARYRGRTEAQYF.

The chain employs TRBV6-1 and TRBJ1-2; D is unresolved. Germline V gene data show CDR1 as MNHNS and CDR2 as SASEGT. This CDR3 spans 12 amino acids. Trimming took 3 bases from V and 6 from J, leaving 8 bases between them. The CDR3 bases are TGTGCCAGCAGTGAGCGTGGGGATGGCTACACCTTC. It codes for CASSERGDGYTF.